This T cell receptor beta chain was observed in a study of radiation and T cells in renal cell carcinoma (dated by TCRdb to about 2020). Turning to the overall study: In total, roughly 52 samples, comprising roughly 25 tumors and approximately 27 peripheral blood samples, were subjected to TCR beta sequencing. The final blood draw was performed at 4 weeks after radiation, at the same time as nephrectomy. A total of 4,016,671 unique CDR3 nucleotide sequences, encoding 2.5 million to 3 million unique CDR3 amino acid sequences, were found across all 50 or so samples. Study-level results and caveats: Because pretreatment tumor biopsies were not available, the baseline intratumoral presence of clonotypes could not be determined. An increase in top tumor clonotypes in blood was observed from baseline to 2 weeks post-radiation, followed by contraction by 4 weeks, which was taken to suggest transient expansion of tumor-resident clones. Effects of radiation dose or scheduling on the TCR repertoire could not be addressed with the single-armed trial design. Tracking of blood repertoire dynamics stopped at approximately four weeks after treatment, with no follow-up past that point.

The sample's time point, from its label and the paper: blood 4 weeks post-SBRT, at nephrectomy. What the treatment or condition label conveys for this sample: 15 Gy SBRT to primary tumor, nephrectomy 4 weeks later. Samples were obtained from a clinical trial, in which 15 Gy stereotactic body radiation therapy was delivered to primary renal cell carcinomas and nephrectomy was performed 4 weeks later. To follow tumor-enriched clonotypes, serial peripheral blood was collected from radiation-treated patients at baseline and at 2 weeks and 4 weeks after SBRT. Every patient had renal cell carcinoma of clear cell pathology. The QIAamp DNA Blood Mini Kit (Qiagen) was used to prepare genomic DNA for TCR sequencing. The analyses included only samples that passed all quality control checks. Clipping removes 1 base from V and 5 bases from J, with 6 as the unmatched junction base count. Measured from the cysteine to the phenylalanine, the CDR3 is 15 residues long. Only the CDR3 region is kept as DNA, spanning 45 bases read in frame from base 1. In the germline V gene, CDR1 corresponds to LGHNA and CDR2 to YNFKEQ.

TCR beta libraries were generated from genomic DNA with the immunoSEQ kit, following the manufacturer's recommendations. To prepare libraries, a first multiplex PCR with proprietary primers was run, followed by a second PCR that added unique barcodes, and a bead cleanup was done after each round. Each sample batch included a kit-provided positive control reaction and a negative control reaction. The final libraries were assessed on an Agilent 4200 TapeStation D1000 ScreenTape, pooled by volume, and quantified by qPCR. An Illumina NextSeq500 fitted with a MidOutput 150-cycle cartridge performed the sequencing, running 156 Read1 cycles and 15 Index1 cycles with the kit's custom primers. The pooled library was loaded at 1.0 pM, with a roughly 20% PhiX control spiked in. Per the authors' processing: The vendor-processed data were analyzed in R, and a clonotype was defined as all T cells that share the same CDR3 nucleotide sequence. In the clone abundance analyses, frequencies were normalized to the 10,000 most abundant clones in each sample. Public T cell clones, averaging fewer than five per sample, were removed before analysis. Tumor-enriched and baseline blood-enriched clonotypes were defined by at least a 32-fold difference in abundance between compartments. A beta-binomial differential abundance model was applied to find clonotypes that expanded or contracted between blood time points. Tumor-blood repertoire similarity was measured with the Baroni-Urbani and Buser coefficient, and group comparisons used two-tailed Wilcoxon tests in R. TCRdb retrieved this table from immuneACCESS and kept in-frame rearrangements only. Not all clones are present; in checked studies, unresolved V genes account for under half, and no reason is known for the remainder. V and J calls and clone size are as listed in that table; D and trimming were resolved from the DNA. This sample comprises approximately 170,000 clones, 88% of them detected only once. Of the sample, 10% to 12% falls within the top ten clones.

Turning to this clone: Its antigen specificity is not known. Base qualities are not provided; no much larger clone lies one nucleotide away.

The rearrangement combines TRBV4-2 with TRBJ1-1; 8 bases in the middle match TRBD1. This clonotype was obtained from a woman in her forties or fifties with renal cell carcinoma. The sequencing here drew on blood, taken from a patient whose treatment included radiotherapy and nephrectomy. The DNA sequence follows: TGTGCCAGCAGCCAAGGAGACAGGGGATTGACTGAAGCTTTCTTT. Its protein product is CASSQGDRGLTEAFF.